This T cell receptor beta chain was recorded in a study of blood T cell repertoires in COVID-19. Study-level information: The origin of the acute and convalescent COVID-19 samples was the United States, Italy and Spain. PBMCs, B-cell-depleted T cells, or T cells provided the cDNA or gDNA that made up the material.

CDR1 LNHDA and CDR2 SQIVND come from the germline V gene (reference sequence). CDR3 length: 12 residues. V lost 5 bases to trimming and J lost 15 bases; unmatched junction nucleotides: 5. Per the original methods: Cell counts per sample came from amplifying reference gene primers. Some clones are missing from TCRdb's copy, which holds only in-frame ones; the method was immunoSEQ multiplex PCR. V, J and clone size are taken as reported in that table, and D and trimming were inferred from the DNA itself. The data hold approximately 190,000 clones, with about four fifths observed a single time. The rearrangement links TRBV19 to TRBJ2-4; 12 bases line up with TRBD2. This TCR derives from a man aged 60 to 69 with acute or convalescent COVID-19. The material sequenced was peripheral blood. CDR3 protein: CASSVTSGRPYF. The CDR3 DNA is TGTGCCAGTAGTGTGACTAGCGGGAGACCGTACTTC.